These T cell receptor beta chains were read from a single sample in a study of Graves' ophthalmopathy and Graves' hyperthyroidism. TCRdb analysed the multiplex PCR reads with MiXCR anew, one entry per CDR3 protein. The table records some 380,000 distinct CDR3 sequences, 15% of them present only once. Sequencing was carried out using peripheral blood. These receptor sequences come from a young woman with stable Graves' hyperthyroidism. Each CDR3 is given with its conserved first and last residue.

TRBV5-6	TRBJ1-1	CASRLQGAGEAEAFF
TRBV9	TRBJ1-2	CASSVVTSGGGGYTF
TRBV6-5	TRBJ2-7	CASSSRAEQYF
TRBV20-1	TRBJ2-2	CSALDRVGTGELFF
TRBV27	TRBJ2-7	CASSPEQGRAYEQYF
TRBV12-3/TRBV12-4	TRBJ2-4	CASSLGTPLAKNIQYF
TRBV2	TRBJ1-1	CASNAMNTEAFF
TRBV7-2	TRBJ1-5	CASSPGGVWGNQPQHF
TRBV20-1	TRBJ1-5	CSARSGANQPQHF
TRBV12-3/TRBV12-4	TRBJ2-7	CASSLRGVGSYEQYF
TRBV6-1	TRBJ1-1	CASSEAVSAVSEAFF